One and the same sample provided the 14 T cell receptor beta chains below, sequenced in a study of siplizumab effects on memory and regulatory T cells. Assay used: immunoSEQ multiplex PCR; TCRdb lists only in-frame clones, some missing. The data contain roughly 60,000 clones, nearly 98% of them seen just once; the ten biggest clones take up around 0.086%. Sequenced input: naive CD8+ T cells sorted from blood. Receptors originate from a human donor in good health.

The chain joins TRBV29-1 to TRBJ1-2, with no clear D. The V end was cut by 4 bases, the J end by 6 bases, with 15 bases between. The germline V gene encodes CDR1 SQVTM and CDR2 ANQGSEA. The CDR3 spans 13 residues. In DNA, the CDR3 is TGCAGCGTTGCTCCGGGAATAAAGGATGGCTACACCTTC. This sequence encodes CSVAPGIKDGYTF.

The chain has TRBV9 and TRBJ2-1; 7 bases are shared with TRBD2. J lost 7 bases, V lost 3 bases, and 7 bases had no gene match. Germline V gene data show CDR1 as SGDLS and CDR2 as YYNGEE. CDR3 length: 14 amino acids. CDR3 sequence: CASSALREENEQFF. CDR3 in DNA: TGTGCCAGCAGCGCACTCCGGGAGGAGAATGAGCAGTTCTTC.

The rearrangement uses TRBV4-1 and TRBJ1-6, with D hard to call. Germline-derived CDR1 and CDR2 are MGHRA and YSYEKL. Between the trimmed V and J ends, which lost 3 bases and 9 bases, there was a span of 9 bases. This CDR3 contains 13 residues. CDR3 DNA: TGCGCCAGCAGCCATGACTTTGGTTCACCCCTCCACTTT. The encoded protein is CASSHDFGSPLHF.

The CDR3, as DNA: TGTGCCAGCTCTCTTTACGGGACAGGGCCGAACACTGAAGCTTTCTTT. Amino acids: CASSLYGTGPNTEAFF. V and J are TRBV18 and TRBJ1-1; 9 bases are shared with TRBD1. The germline V gene encodes CDR1 KGHSH and CDR2 LQKENI. The junction had 9 bases not matched to a gene; V was cut back by 6 bases and J by 1 base. There are 16 residues in the CDR3.

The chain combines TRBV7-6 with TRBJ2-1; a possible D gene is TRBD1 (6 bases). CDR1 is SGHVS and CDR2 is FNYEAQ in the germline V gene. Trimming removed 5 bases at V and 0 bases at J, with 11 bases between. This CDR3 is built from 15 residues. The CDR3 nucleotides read TGTGCCAGCAGCCACAGGGATAGCTCCTACAATGAGCAGTTCTTC. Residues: CASSHRDSSYNEQFF.

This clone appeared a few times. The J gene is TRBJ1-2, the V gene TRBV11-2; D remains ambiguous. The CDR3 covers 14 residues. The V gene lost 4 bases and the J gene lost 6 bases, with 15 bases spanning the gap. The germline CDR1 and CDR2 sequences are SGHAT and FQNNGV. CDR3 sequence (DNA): TGTGCCAGCAGCTCCTGGACCCGATCGCATGGCTACACCTTC. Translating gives CASSSWTRSHGYTF.

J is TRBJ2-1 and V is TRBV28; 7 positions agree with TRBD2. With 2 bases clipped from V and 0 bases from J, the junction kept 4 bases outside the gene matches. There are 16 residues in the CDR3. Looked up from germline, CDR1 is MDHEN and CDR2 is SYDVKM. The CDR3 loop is CASSLNGGSSYNEQFF. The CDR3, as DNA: TGTGCCAGCAGTTTAAACGGCGGGAGCTCCTACAATGAGCAGTTCTTC.

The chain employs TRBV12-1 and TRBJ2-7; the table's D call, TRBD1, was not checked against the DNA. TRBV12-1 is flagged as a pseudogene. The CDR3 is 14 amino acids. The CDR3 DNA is TGTGCCAGCACCCTCGGGACAGGGTTCGTCGAGCAGTACTTC. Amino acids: CASTLGTGFVEQYF.

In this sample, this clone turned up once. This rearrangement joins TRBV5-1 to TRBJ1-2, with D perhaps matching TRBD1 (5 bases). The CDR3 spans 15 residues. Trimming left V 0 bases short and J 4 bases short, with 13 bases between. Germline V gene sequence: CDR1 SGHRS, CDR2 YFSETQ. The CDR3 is CASSLDEGLGYGYTF. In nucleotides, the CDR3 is TGCGCCAGCAGCTTGGATGAGGGACTGGGCTATGGCTACACCTTC.

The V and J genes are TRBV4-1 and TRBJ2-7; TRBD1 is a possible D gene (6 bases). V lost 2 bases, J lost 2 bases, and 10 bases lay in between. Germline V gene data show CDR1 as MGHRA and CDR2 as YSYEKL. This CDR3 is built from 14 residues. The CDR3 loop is CASSQTGQAYEQYF. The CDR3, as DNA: TGCGCCAGCAGCCAAACGGGACAAGCCTACGAGCAGTACTTC.

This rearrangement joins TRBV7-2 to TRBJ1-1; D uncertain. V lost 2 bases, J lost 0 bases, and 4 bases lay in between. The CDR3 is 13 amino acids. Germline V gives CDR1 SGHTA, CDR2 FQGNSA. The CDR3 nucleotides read TGTGCCAGCAGCTTATACCTGAACACTGAAGCTTTCTTT. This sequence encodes CASSLYLNTEAFF.

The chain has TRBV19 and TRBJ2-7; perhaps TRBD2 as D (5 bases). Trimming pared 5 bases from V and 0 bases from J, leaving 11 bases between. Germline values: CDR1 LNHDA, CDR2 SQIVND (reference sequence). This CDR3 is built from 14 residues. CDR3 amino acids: CASSPRGGSYEQYF. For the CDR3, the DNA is TGTGCCAGTAGTCCACGAGGAGGCTCCTACGAGCAGTACTTC.

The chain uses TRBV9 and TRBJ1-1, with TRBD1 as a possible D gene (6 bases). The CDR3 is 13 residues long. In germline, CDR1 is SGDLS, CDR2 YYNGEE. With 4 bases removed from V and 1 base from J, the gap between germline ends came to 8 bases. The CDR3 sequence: CASSRGANTEAFF. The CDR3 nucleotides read TGTGCCAGCAGCAGGGGGGCGAACACTGAAGCTTTCTTT.

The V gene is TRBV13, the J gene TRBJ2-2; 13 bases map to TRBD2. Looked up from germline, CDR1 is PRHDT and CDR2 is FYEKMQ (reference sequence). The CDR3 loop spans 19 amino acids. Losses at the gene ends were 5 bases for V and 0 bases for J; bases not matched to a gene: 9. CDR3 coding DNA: TGTGCCAGCAGCCCCGGCCCGGGACTAGCGGGGACGAACACCGGGGAGCTGTTTTTT. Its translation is CASSPGPGLAGTNTGELFF.